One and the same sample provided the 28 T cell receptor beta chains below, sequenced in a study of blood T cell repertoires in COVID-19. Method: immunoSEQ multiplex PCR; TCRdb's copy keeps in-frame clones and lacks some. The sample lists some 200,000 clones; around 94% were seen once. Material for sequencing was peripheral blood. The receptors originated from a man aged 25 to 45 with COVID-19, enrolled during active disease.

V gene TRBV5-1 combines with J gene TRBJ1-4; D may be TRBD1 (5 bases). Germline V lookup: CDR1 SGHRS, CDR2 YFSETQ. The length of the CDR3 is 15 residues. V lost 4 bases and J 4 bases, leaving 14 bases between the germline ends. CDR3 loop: CASSLGHSDNEKLFF. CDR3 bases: TGCGCCAGCAGCCTGGGGCATAGCGATAATGAAAAACTGTTTTTT.

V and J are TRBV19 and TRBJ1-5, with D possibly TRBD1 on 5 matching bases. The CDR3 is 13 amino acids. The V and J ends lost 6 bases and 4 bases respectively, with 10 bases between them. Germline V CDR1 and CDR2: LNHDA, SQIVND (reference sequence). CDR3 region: CASSPTVNQPQHF. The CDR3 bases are TGTGCCAGTAGCCCGACAGTGAATCAGCCCCAGCATTTT.

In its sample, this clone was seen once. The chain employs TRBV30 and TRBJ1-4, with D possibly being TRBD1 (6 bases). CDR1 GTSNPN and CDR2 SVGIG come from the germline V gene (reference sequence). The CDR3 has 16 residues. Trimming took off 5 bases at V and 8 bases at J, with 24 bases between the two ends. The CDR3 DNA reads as TGTGCCTGGGGTTACTCAGGGGTTCCCTCAGAGGAAAAACTGTTTTTT. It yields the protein CAWGYSGVPSEEKLFF.

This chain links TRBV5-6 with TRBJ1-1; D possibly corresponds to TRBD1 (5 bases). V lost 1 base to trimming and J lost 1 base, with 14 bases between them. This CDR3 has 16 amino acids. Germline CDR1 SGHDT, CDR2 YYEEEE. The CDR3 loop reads CASSLPGGEANTEAFF. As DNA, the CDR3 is TGTGCCAGCAGCTTGCCGGGGGGAGAGGCGAACACTGAAGCTTTCTTT.

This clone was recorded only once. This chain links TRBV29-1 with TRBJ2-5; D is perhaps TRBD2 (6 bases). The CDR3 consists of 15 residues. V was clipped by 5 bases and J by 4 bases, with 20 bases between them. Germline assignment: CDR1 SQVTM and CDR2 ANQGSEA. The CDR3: CSVRSLGGRVETQYF. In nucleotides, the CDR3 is TGCAGCGTTAGGAGCTTGGGGGGTAGGGTAGAGACCCAGTACTTC.

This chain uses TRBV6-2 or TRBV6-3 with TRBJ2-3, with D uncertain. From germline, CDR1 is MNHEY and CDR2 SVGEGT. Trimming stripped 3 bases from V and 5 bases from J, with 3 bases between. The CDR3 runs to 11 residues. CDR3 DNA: TGTGCCAGCAGTTATCTAGATACGCAGTATTTT. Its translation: CASSYLDTQYF.

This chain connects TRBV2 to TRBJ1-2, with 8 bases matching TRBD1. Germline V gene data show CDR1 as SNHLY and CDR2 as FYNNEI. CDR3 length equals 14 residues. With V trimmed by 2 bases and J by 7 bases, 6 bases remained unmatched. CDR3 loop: CASSEPGGWSGYTF. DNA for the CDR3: TGTGCCAGCAGTGAACCAGGGGGCTGGAGTGGCTACACCTTC.

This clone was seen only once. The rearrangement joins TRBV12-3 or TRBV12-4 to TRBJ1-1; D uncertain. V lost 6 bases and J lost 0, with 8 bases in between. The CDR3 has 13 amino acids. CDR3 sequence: CASRDSLNTEAFF. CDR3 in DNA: TGTGCCAGCAGGGACTCTCTGAACACTGAAGCTTTCTTT.

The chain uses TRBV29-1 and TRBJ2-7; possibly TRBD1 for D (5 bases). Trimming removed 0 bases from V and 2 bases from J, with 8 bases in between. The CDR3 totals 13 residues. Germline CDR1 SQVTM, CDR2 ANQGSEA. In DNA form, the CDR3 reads TGCAGCGTTGAAGAAGGACACGCCTACGAGCAGTACTTC. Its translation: CSVEEGHAYEQYF.

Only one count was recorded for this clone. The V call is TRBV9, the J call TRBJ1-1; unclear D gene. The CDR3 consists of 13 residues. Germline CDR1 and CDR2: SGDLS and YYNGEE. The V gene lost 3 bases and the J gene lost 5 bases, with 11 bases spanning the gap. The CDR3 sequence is CASSGLTGTEAFF. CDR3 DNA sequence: TGTGCCAGCAGCGGTTTGACGGGGACTGAAGCTTTCTTT.

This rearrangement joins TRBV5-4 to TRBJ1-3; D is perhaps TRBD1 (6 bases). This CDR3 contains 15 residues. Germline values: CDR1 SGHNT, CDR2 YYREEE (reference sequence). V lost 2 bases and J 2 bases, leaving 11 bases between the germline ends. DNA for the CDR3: TGTGCCAGCAGCTTAGTGGGGGCAGCTGGAAACACCATATATTTT. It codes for CASSLVGAAGNTIYF.

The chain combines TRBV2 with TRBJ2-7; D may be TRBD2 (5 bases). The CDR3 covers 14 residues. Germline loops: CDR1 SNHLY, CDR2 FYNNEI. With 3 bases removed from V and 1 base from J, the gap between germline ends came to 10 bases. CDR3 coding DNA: TGTGCCAGCAGTGACGGATGGACTTCCTACGAGCAGTACTTC. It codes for CASSDGWTSYEQYF.

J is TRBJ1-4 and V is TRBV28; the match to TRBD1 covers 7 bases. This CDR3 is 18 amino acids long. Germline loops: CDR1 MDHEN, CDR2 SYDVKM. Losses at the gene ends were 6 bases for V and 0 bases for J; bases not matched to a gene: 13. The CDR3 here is CASSLDDRAVATNEKLFF. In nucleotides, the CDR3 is TGTGCCAGCAGCTTGGATGACAGGGCTGTTGCAACTAATGAAAAACTGTTTTTT.

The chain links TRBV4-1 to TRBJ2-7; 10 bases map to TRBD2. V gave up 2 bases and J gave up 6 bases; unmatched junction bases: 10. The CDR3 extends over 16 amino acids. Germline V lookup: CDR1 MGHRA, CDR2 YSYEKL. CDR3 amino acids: CASSQPGSGGRSEQYF. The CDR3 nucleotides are TGCGCCAGCAGCCAACCCGGTAGCGGGGGGAGGTCCGAGCAGTACTTC.

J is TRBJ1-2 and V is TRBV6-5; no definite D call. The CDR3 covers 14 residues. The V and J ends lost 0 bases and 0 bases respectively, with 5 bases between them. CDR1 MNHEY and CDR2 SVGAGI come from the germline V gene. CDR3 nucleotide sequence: TGTGCCAGCAGTTACTCGTCCTCTAACTATGGCTACACCTTC. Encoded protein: CASSYSSSNYGYTF.

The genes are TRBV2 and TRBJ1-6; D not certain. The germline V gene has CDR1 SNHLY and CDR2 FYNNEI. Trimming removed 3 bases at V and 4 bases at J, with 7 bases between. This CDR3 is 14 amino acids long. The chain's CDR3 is CASSEKRYNSPLHF. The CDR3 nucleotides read TGTGCCAGCAGTGAGAAACGGTATAATTCACCCCTCCACTTT.

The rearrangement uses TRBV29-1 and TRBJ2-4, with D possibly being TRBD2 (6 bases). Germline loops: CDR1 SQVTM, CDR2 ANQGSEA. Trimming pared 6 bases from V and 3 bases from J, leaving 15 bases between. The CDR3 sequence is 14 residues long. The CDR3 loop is CSVAPLGGKNIQYF. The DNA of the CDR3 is TGCAGCGTCGCCCCGCTGGGAGGCAAAAACATTCAGTACTTC.

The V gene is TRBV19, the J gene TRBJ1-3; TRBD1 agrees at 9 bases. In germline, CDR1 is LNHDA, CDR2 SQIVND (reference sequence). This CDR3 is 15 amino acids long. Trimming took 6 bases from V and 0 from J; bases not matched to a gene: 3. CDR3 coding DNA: TGTGCCAGTAGAACACAGGGGGCCTCTGGAAACACCATATATTTT. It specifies CASRTQGASGNTIYF. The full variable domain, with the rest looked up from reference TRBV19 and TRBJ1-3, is DGGITQSPKYLFRKEGQNVTLSCEQNLNHDAMYWYRQDPGQGLRLIYYSQIVNDFQKGDIAEGYSVSREKKESFPLTVTSAQKNPTAFYLCASRTQGASGNTIYFGEGSWLTVV.

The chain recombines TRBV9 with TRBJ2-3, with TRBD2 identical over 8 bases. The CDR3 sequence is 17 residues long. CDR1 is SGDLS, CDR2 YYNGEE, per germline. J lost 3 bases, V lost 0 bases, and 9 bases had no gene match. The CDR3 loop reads CASSVGLRIAGTDTQYF. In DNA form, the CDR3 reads TGTGCCAGCAGCGTAGGATTACGGATAGCGGGGACAGATACGCAGTATTTT.

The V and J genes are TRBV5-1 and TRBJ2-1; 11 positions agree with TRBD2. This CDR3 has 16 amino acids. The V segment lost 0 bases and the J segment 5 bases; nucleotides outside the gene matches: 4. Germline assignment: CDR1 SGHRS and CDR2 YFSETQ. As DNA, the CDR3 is TGCGCCAGCAGCTTGGATCCTAGCGGGGGGAACAATGAGCAGTTCTTC. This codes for CASSLDPSGGNNEQFF. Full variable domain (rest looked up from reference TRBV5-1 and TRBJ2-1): KAGVTQTPRYLIKTRGQQVTLSCSPISGHRSVSWYQQTPGQGLQFLFEYFSETQRNKGNFPGRFSGRQFSNSRSEMNVSTLELGDSALYLCASSLDPSGGNNEQFFGPGTRLTVL.

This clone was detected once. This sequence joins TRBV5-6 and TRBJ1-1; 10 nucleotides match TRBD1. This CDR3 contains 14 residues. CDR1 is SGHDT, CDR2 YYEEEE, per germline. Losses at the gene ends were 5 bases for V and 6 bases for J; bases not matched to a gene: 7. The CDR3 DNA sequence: TGTGCCAGCAGAGGACAGGGGGGTCGGGCTGAAGCTTTCTTT. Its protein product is CASRGQGGRAEAFF. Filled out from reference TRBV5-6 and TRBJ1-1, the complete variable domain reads DAGVTQSPTHLIKTRGQQVTLRCSPKSGHDTVSWYQQALGQGPQFIFQYYEEEERQRGNFPDRFSGHQFPNYSSELNVNALLLGDSALYLCASRGQGGRAEAFFGQGTRLTVV.

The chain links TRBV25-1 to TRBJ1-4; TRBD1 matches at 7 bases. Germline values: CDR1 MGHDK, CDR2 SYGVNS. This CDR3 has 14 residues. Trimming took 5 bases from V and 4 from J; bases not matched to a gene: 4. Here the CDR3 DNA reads TGTGCCAGCAGTTCCGGGACAGTTAATGAAAAACTGTTTTTT. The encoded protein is CASSSGTVNEKLFF.

The CDR3 reads CSVGPIQGPVGGGYTF. CDR3 nucleotide sequence: TGCAGCGTTGGTCCTATTCAGGGTCCGGTCGGTGGAGGCTACACCTTC. The genes are TRBV29-1 and TRBJ1-2; D is perhaps TRBD1 (5 bases). The CDR3 consists of 16 residues. The germline V gene encodes CDR1 SQVTM and CDR2 ANQGSEA. Trimming cost V 4 bases and J 8 bases, with 26 bases left between them. The full variable domain, rest sourced from reference TRBV29-1 and TRBJ1-2, is SAVISQKPSRDICQRGTSLTIQCQVDSQVTMMFWYRQQPGQSLTLIATANQGSEATYESGFVIDKFPISRPNLTFSTLTVSNMSPEDSSIYLCSVGPIQGPVGGGYTFGSGTRLTVV.

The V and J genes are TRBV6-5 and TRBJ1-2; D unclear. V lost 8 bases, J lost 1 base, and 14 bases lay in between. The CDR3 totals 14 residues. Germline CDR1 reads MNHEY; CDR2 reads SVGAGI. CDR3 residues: CASSAGYFNYGYTF. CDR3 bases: TGTGCCAGCTCGGCAGGATACTTTAACTATGGCTACACCTTC.

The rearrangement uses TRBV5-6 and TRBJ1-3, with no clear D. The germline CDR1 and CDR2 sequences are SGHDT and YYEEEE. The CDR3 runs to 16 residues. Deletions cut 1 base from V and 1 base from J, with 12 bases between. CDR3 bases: TGTGCCAGCAGCTTGCTTAGACAAGTATCTGGAAACACCATATATTTT. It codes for CASSLLRQVSGNTIYF. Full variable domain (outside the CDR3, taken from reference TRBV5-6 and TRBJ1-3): DAGVTQSPTHLIKTRGQQVTLRCSPKSGHDTVSWYQQALGQGPQFIFQYYEEEERQRGNFPDRFSGHQFPNYSSELNVNALLLGDSALYLCASSLLRQVSGNTIYFGEGSWLTVV.

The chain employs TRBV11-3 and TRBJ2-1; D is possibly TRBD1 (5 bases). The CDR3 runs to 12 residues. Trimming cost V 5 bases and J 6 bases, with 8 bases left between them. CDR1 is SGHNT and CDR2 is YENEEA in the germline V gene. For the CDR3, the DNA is TGTGCCAGCAGCGAGCAGGGCAATGAGCAGTTCTTC. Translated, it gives CASSEQGNEQFF.

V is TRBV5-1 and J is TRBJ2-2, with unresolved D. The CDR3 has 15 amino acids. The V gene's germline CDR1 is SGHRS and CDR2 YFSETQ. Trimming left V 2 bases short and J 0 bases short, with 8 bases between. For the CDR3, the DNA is TGCGCCAGCAGCTTACAACAAACGAACACCGGGGAGCTGTTTTTT. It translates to CASSLQQTNTGELFF.

CDR3 in amino acids: CASSQDLVAAGYGYTF. The CDR3 DNA follows: TGTGCCAGCAGCCAAGATCTCGTGGCCGCGGGCTATGGCTACACCTTC. J is TRBJ1-2 and V is TRBV3-1 (or the pseudogene TRBV3-2), with D unclear. CDR3 size: 16 residues. The V end lost 0 bases, the J end lost 4 bases, and 15 bases lay between the germline ends. CDR1 and CDR2 from the germline V gene are LGHDT and YNNKEL (reference sequence).